This TCR beta chain was captured in a study of cytomegalovirus exposure and HLA in healthy donors. CDR3 length: 12 residues. Trimming took 5 bases from V and 5 from J, leaving 11 bases between them. Germline V lookup: CDR1 SGHRS, CDR2 YFSETQ. Primers for the PCR totalled 60 Vbeta and 13 Jbeta. Repertoires were generated with immunoSEQ multiplex PCR, while TCRdb's copy carries only in-frame clones and drops some. The sample's table shows 53,000 or so clones. Comments on this clone: Its antigen is not known.

General study points: The productive fraction for most TCR beta V segments was about 90% or about 30% in an earlier analysis. Overall, around 160 TCR beta chains were annotated as cytomegalovirus-associated.

The chain is built from TRBV5-1 and TRBJ2-7, with a possible D match to TRBD1 (6 bases). The source material was PBMCs. The clonotype was recovered from a man between 18 and 29 years old in good health and CMV-seropositive. The CDR3 region has the DNA TGCGCCAGCAGATTCGACAGGAACGAGCAGTACTTC. It is translated as CASRFDRNEQYF.